The sequence of this T cell receptor (beta chain) was determined in a study of blood T cells in healthy people across ages. Overall study findings and caveats: Long-lived donors exceeded aged donors in naive CD4+ cells and diversity. The fall in TCR beta diversity per million T cells was roughly linear with age. There was no known CMV status for donors, so expanded clonotype changes were possibly confounded.

CDR3 length equals 15 residues. Looked up from germline, CDR1 is MNHNS and CDR2 is SASEGT. Trimming cost V 9 bases and J 11 bases; bases outside gene matches: 13. As regards this clonotype: Its target is not known.

The second PCR ran about 6 to 12 cycles with a sample-barcoded 5' primer and J-beta primers. A single record per CDR3 protein comes from TCRdb applying MiXCR to the 5' RACE reads. There are hundreds of thousands of distinct CDR3 sequences in the sample; roughly three fifths occur only once, and 20% to 30% lies in the top ten. The material sequenced was blood. The TCR was taken from a man aged 40-49 years in good health. This chain uses TRBV6-1 with TRBJ2-5; 15 nucleotides match TRBD2. CDR3 in DNA: TGTGCCAGTAAAACGGGACTAGCGGGAGGAGGTGAGCAGTACTTC. Its protein is CASKTGLAGGGEQYF.